This T cell receptor beta chain was captured by sequencing in a study of blood T cells in healthy people across ages. Across the whole study: Capturing about one barcoded beta molecule per two T cells was achieved by template switching.

Researchers collected about 9.1 milliliters of peripheral blood from every single donor. On this clonotype: Antigen unknown.

Study-wide findings and caveats: Leaving the PBMCs unsorted stopped any conclusive comparison of naive versus antigen-experienced cells.

This CDR3 comprises 15 residues. The germline V gene has CDR1 SGHRS and CDR2 YFSETQ. V shed 3 bases and J shed 6 bases, with 16 bases lying between them. A sample-barcoded 5' primer and a J-beta primer mix were used in a second PCR of about 6 to 11 cycles. Each of the cDNA molecules was tagged by a template-switch adaptor with 12 random nucleotides. TCRdb re-called the 5' RACE reads with MiXCR, one entry per CDR3 protein. The data contain roughly 2 million distinct CDR3 sequences, around 48% of them singletons. V and J are TRBV5-1 and TRBJ2-1, with D unresolved. The sequence derives from a woman in her thirties or forties in good health. Sequencing used blood. CDR3 sequence: CASSSSWSGSNEQFF. CDR3 DNA: TGCGCCAGCAGCTCAAGTTGGTCCGGGTCCAATGAGCAGTTCTTC.